Listed below are T cell receptor beta chains from one sample, sequenced in a study of blood T cell repertoires in COVID-19. Produced via immunoSEQ multiplex PCR; TCRdb's table is partial and in-frame only. The sample has about 130,000 clones; 70% to 90% are singletons. Sequenced material: peripheral blood. The receptors originated from a woman between 45 and 60 years old who had recovered from COVID-19. CDR3s include the opening cysteine and the closing phenylalanine or tryptophan.

v_call cdr3_aa
TRBV11-2 CASSKERGHEQYF
TRBV7-3 CASSTAGRLEKLFF
TRBV27 CASSVDRDRLEQYF
TRBV4-2 CASSQPDRNTEAFF
TRBV12-3/TRBV12-4 CASSHSSVDTQYF
TRBV5-1 CASSQGLAGGSSETQYF
TRBV11-2 CASSLGLRTEAFF
TRBV7-2 CASSLGQNYGYTF
TRBV7-2 CASRQGKWTQYF
TRBV19 CASSVQGAGEQYF
TRBV4-1 CASSPRSASGGTEYF
TRBV7-2 CASSLGLPGTGGETQYF
TRBV3-1/TRBV3-2 CASSQRRTSLDNEQFF
TRBV4-2 CASSQDWDSYYEQYF
TRBV15 CATSRKRTGRNYGYTF
TRBV27 CASRLAGTYEQYF
TRBV2 CALERESRETQYF